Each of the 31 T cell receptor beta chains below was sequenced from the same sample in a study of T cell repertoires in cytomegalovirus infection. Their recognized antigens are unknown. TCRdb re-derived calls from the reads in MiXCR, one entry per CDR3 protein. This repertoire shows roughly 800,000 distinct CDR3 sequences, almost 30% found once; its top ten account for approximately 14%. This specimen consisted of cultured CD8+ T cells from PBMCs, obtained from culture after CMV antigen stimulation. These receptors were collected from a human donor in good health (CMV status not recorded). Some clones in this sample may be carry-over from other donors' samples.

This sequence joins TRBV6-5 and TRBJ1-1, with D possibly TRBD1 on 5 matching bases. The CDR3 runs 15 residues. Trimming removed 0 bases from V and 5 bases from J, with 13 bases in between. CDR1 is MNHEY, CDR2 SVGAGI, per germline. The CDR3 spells CASSYSSVGGTEAFF. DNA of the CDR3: TGTGCCAGCAGTTACTCGAGTGTTGGGGGAACTGAAGCTTTCTTT.

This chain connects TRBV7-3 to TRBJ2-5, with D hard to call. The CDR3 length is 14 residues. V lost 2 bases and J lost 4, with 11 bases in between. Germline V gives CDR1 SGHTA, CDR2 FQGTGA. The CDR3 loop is CASSLGGFGETQYF. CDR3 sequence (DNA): TGTGCCAGCAGCTTAGGTGGTTTTGGAGAGACCCAGTACTTC.

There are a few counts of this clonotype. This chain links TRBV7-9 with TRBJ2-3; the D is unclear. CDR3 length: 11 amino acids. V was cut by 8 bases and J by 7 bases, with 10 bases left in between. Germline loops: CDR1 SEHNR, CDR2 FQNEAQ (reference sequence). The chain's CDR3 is CASRWENTQYF. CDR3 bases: TGTGCCAGCCGCTGGGAAAATACGCAGTATTTT.

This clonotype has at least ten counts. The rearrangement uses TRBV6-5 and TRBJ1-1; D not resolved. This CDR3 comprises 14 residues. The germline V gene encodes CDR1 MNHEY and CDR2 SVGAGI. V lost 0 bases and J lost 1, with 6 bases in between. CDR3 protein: CASSYSAGNTEAFF. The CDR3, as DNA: TGTGCCAGCAGTTACTCTGCCGGGAACACTGAAGCTTTCTTT.

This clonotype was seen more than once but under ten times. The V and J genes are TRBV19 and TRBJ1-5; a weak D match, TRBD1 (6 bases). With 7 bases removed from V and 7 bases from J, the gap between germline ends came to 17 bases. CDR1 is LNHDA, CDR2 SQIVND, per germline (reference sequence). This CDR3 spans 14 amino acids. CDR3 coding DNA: TGTGCCAGTATCCGGGAGGGGGGGCGGCAGCCCCAGCATTTT. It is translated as CASIREGGRQPQHF.

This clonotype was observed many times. CDR3 DNA: TGTGCCAGCAGCTTAACCGAGACAGGCTTGCGCTACGAGCAGTACGTC. As protein: CASSLTETGLRYEQYV. The chain carries TRBV7-8 and TRBJ2-7; D is perhaps TRBD1 (6 bases). The V end lost 2 bases, the J end lost 3 bases, and 17 bases lay between the germline ends. This CDR3 region has 16 residues. The germline V gene encodes CDR1 SGHVS and CDR2 FQNEAQ.

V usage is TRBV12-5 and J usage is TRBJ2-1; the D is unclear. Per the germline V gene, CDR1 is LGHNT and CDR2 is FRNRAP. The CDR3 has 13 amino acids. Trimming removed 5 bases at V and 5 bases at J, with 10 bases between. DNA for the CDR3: TGTGCTAGTGGTCATACACGGAACAATGAGCAGTTCTTC. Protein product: CASGHTRNNEQFF.

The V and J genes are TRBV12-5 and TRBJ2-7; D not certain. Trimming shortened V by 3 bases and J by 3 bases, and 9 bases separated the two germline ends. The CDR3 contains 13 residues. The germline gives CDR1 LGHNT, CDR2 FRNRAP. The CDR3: CASGFDTYYEQYF. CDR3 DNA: TGTGCTAGTGGTTTCGACACCTACTACGAGCAGTACTTC.

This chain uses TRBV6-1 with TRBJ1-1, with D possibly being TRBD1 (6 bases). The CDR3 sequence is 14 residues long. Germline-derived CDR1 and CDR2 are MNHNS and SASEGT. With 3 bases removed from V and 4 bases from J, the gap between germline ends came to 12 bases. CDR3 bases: TGTGCCAGCAGTGATTGGGGGGGCCGCACTGAAGCTTTCTTT. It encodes CASSDWGGRTEAFF.

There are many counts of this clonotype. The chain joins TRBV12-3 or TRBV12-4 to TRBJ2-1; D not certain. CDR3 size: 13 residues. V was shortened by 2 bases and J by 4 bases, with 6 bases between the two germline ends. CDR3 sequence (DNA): TGTGCCAGCAGTTTAATGAGTTACAATGAGCAGTTCTTC. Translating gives CASSLMSYNEQFF.

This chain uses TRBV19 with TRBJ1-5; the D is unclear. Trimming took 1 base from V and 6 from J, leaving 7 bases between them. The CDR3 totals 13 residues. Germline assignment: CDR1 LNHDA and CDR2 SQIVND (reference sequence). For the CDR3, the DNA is TGTGCCAGTAGTATAGTCGTTGGTCAGCCCCAGCATTTT. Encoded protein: CASSIVVGQPQHF.

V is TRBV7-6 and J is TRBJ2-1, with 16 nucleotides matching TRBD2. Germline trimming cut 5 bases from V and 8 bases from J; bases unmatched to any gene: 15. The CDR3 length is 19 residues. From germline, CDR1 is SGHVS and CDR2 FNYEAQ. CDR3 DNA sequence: TGTGCCAGCAGCCCGGACCCTGGGACTAGCGGGGGGGAGTGGGATGAGCAGTTCTTC. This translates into CASSPDPGTSGGEWDEQFF.

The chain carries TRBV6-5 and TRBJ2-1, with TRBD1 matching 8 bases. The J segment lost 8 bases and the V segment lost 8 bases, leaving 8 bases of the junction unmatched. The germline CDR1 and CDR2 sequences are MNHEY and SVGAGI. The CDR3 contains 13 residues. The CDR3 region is CASLDREVYEQFF. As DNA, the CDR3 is TGTGCCAGCTTGGACAGGGAGGTTTATGAGCAGTTCTTC.

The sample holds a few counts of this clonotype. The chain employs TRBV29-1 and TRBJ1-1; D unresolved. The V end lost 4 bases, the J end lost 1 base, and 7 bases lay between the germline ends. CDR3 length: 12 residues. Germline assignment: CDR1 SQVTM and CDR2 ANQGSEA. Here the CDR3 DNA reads TGCAGCGTTGTCCGACAGAACACTGAAGCTTTCTTT. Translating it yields CSVVRQNTEAFF.

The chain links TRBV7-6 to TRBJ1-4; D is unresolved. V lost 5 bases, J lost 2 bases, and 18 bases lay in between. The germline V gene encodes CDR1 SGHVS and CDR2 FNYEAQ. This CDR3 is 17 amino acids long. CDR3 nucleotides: TGTGCCAGCAGCCCCCTTCCCCCACTATCCACTAATGAAAAACTGTTTTTT. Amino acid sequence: CASSPLPPLSTNEKLFF.

CDR3 nucleotides: TGTGCCATCAGCCCCCCGGGGACGGGGAACACTGAAGCTTTCTTT. Translating it yields CAISPPGTGNTEAFF. This chain links TRBV10-3 with TRBJ1-1; possibly TRBD1 for D (5 bases). The germline CDR1 and CDR2 sequences are ENHRY and SYGVKD. This CDR3 has 15 residues. The germline V and J ends were trimmed by 6 bases and 1 base, with 15 bases remaining between them.

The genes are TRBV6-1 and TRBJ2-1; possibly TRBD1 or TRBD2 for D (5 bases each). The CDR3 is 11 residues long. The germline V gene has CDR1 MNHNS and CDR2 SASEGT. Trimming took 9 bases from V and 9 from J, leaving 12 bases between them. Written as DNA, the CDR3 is TGTGCCAGTGGGGACGGGGTTGAGCAGTTCTTC. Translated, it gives CASGDGVEQFF.

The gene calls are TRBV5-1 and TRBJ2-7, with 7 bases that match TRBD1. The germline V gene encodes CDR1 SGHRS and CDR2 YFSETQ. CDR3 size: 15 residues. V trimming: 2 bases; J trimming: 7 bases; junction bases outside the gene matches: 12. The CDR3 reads CASSLTTGTYGEQYV. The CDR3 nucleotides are TGCGCCAGCAGCTTAACGACAGGGACCTACGGAGAGCAGTACGTC.

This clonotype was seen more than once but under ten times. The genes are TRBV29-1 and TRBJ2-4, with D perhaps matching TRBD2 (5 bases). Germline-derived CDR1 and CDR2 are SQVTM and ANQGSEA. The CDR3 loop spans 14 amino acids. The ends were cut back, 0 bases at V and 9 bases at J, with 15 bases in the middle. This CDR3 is CSVEDQAWEFIQYF. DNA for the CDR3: TGCAGCGTTGAAGATCAGGCCTGGGAGTTCATTCAGTACTTC. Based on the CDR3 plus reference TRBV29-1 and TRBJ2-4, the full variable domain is SAVISQKPSRDICQRGTSLTIQCQVDSQVTMMFWYRQQPGQSLTLIATANQGSEATYESGFVIDKFPISRPNLTFSTLTVSNMSPEDSSIYLCSVEDQAWEFIQYFGAGTRLSVL.

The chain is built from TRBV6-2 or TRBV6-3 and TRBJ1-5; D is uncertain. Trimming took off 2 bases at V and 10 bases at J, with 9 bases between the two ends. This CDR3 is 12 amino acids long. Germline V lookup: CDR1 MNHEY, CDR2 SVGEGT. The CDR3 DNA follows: TGTGCCAGCAGTTACGAGGACGGCCCCCAGCATTTT. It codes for CASSYEDGPQHF.

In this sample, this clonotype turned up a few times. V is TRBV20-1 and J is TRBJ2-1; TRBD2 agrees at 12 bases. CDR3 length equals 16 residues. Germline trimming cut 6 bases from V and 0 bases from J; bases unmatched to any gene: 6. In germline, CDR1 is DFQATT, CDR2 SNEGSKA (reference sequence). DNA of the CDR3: TGCAGTGCACGAGGGACTAGCGGGCGCTCCTACAATGAGCAGTTCTTC. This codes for CSARGTSGRSYNEQFF.

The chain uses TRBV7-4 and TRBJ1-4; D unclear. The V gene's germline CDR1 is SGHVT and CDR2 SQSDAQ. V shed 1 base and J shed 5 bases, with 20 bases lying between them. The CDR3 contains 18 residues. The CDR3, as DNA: TGTGCCAGCAGCTTAGGAAGCCTTCACCGTGAGGAAAATGAAAAACTGTTTTTT. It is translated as CASSLGSLHREENEKLFF. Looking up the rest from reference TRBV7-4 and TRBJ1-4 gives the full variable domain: GAGVSQSPRYKVAKRGRDVALRCDSISGHVTLYWYRQTLGQGSEVLTYSQSDAQRDKSGRPSGRFSAERPERSVSTLKIQRTEQGDSAVYLCASSLGSLHREENEKLFFGSGTQLSVL.

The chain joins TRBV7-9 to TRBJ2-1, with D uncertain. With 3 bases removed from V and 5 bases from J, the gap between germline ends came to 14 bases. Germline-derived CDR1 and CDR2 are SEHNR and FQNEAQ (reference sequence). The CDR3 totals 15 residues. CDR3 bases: TGTGCCAGCAGCTTTCCCGGCGGACCGGACAATGAGCAGTTCTTC. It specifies CASSFPGGPDNEQFF.

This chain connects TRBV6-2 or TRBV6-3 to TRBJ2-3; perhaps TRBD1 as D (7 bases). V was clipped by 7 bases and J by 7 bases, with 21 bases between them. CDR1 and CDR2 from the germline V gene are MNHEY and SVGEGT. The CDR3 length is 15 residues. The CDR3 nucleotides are TGTGCCAGCACCTTCCTCGGAGGGGGCTTGAATACGCAGTATTTT. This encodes CASTFLGGGLNTQYF.

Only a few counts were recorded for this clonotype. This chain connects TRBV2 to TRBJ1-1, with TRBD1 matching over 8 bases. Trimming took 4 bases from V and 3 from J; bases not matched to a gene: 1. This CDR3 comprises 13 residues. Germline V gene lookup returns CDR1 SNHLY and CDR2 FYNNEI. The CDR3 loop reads CASSGQGHTEAFF. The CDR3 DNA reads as TGTGCCAGCAGTGGACAGGGGCACACTGAAGCTTTCTTT.

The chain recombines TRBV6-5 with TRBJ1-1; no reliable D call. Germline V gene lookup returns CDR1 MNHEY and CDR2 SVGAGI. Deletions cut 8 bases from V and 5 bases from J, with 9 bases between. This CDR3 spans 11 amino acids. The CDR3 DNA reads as TGTGCCAGCTGGACGAGGACTGAAGCTTTCTTT. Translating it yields CASWTRTEAFF.

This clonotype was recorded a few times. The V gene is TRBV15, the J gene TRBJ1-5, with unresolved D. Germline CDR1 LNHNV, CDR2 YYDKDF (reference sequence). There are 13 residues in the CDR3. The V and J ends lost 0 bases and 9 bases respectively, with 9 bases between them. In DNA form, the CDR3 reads TGTGCCACCAGCAGAGATACCGTTCGGCCCCAGCATTTT. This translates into CATSRDTVRPQHF. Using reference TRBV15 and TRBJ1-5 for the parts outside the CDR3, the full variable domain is DAMVIQNPRYQVTQFGKPVTLSCSQTLNHNVMYWYQQKSSQAPKLLFHYYDKDFNNEADTPDNFQSRRPNTSFCFLDIRSPGLGDTAMYLCATSRDTVRPQHFGDGTRLSIL.

CDR3 sequence reads: CASSQAAGGVTEAFF. Here the CDR3 DNA reads TGCGCCAGCAGCCAAGCGGCAGGGGGGGTCACTGAAGCTTTCTTT. The V and J genes are TRBV4-3 and TRBJ1-1, with 7 bases that match TRBD1. This CDR3 is 15 amino acids long. V lost 1 base to trimming and J lost 4 bases; unmatched junction nucleotides: 6. In germline, CDR1 is LGHNA, CDR2 YSLEER.

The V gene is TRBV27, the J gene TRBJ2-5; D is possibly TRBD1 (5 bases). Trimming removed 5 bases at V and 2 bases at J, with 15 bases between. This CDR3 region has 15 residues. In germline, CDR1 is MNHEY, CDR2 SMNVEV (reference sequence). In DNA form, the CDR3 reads TGTGCCAGCAGTGGCGACCTGACAGTTCAAGAGACCCAGTACTTC. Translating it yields CASSGDLTVQETQYF.

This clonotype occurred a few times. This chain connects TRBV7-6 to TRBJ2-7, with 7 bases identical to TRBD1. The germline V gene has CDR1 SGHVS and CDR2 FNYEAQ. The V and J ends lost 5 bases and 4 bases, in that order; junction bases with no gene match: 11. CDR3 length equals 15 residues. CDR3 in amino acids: CASSQGDTGLYEQYV. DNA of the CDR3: TGTGCCAGCAGCCAGGGGGACACAGGGCTTTACGAGCAGTACGTC.

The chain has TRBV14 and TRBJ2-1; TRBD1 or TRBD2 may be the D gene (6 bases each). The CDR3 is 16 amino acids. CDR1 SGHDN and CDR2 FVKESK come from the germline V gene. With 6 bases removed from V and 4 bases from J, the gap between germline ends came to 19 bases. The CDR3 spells CASSIERGAVYNEQFF. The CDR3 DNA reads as TGTGCCAGCAGTATTGAGAGGGGGGCGGTATACAATGAGCAGTTCTTC.